Each of the 11 T cell receptor beta chains below was sequenced from the same sample in a study of blood T cell repertoires in COVID-19. Assay: immunoSEQ multiplex PCR; the TCRdb copy retains only in-frame clones and omits some. Counted here are some 29,000 clones, 89% occurring once; the ten biggest clones make up 2% to 3%. The sample was peripheral blood. The receptors stem from a human donor in a cohort sampled during active COVID-19.

This clone was recorded a few times. The chain has TRBV4-1 and TRBJ1-5; unclear D gene. CDR3 length: 13 residues. The V and J ends lost 2 bases and 2 bases respectively, with 4 bases between them. Germline assignment: CDR1 MGHRA and CDR2 YSYEKL. In DNA form, the CDR3 reads TGCGCCAGCAGCCAAACAGGCAATCAGCCCCAGCATTTT. Protein product: CASSQTGNQPQHF.

The rearrangement uses TRBV6-1 and TRBJ1-5, with 7 bases aligning to TRBD1. This CDR3 has 15 residues. V shed 1 base, J shed 4 bases, and the junction held 4 bases outside the gene matches. Germline V gene lookup returns CDR1 MNHNS and CDR2 SASEGT. In nucleotides, the CDR3 is TGTGCCAGCAGTGAAGTCCCGGGACAGAATCAGCCCCAGCATTTT. Amino acid sequence: CASSEVPGQNQPQHF.

This clone has just a few counts. The J gene is TRBJ1-2, the V gene TRBV5-1; D is uncertain. Germline assignment: CDR1 SGHRS and CDR2 YFSETQ. V dropped 4 bases and J dropped 6 bases, with 19 bases sitting between them. The CDR3 consists of 15 residues. Here the CDR3 reads CASSPLSGVVDGYTF. CDR3 nucleotide sequence: TGCGCCAGCAGCCCCCTTAGTGGAGTAGTAGATGGCTACACCTTC.

This clone turned up a few times. The chain recombines TRBV10-2 with TRBJ2-3; no clear D. Trimming shortened V by 0 bases and J by 0 bases, and 7 bases separated the two germline ends. This CDR3 comprises 15 residues. Germline V gene lookup returns CDR1 WSHSY and CDR2 SAAADI. CDR3 sequence reads: CASSESPTSTDTQYF. The CDR3 nucleotides read TGCGCCAGCAGTGAGTCTCCCACTAGCACAGATACGCAGTATTTT.

This chain links TRBV3-1 (or the pseudogene TRBV3-2) with TRBJ1-6; 9 bases match TRBD1. V trimming: 6 bases; J trimming: 5 bases; junction bases outside the gene matches: 8. Germline CDR1 LGHDT, CDR2 YNNKEL (reference sequence). The CDR3 extends over 16 amino acids. The CDR3 spells CASSTGGALDNSPLHF. CDR3 sequence (DNA): TGTGCCAGCAGTACAGGGGGCGCCCTGGATAATTCACCCCTCCACTTT.

DNA of the CDR3: TGTGCCAGCAGCTTAGTTGGGGGCGGGAATGAAAAACTGTTTTTT. Translated: CASSLVGGGNEKLFF. This sequence joins TRBV7-2 and TRBJ1-4, with D maybe TRBD1 (6 bases). Deletions cut 1 base from V and 5 bases from J, with 11 bases between. The CDR3 contains 15 residues. The germline gives CDR1 SGHTA, CDR2 FQGNSA. Filled out from reference TRBV7-2 and TRBJ1-4, the complete variable domain reads GAGVSQSPSNKVTEKGKDVELRCDPISGHTALYWYRQSLGQGLEFLIYFQGNSAPDKSGLPSDRFSAERTGGSVSTLTIQRTQQEDSAVYLCASSLVGGGNEKLFFGSGTQLSVL.

The genes are TRBV30 and TRBJ2-1; 7 bases line up with TRBD1. Trimming took 4 bases from V and 3 from J; bases not matched to a gene: 6. The germline V gene encodes CDR1 GTSNPN and CDR2 SVGIG (reference sequence). The CDR3 length is 14 residues. DNA of the CDR3: TGTGCCTGGATTCAGGGGGATTTCTACAATGAGCAGTTCTTC. Its translation: CAWIQGDFYNEQFF.

The V and J genes are TRBV19 and TRBJ1-4; TRBD1 agrees at 9 bases. CDR1 is LNHDA and CDR2 is SQIVND in the germline V gene (reference sequence). The ends lost 7 bases at V and 0 bases at J; junction bases unmatched: 9. CDR3 length: 17 residues. CDR3 sequence reads: CASTSQDRGATNEKLFF. CDR3 coding DNA: TGTGCCAGTACCTCCCAGGACAGGGGTGCAACTAATGAAAAACTGTTTTTT.

The chain recombines TRBV29-1 with TRBJ1-5; TRBD1 is a possible D gene (6 bases). The length of the CDR3 is 13 residues. Between the trimmed V and J ends, which lost 6 bases and 5 bases, there was a span of 14 bases. Germline V gene data show CDR1 as SQVTM and CDR2 as ANQGSEA. The CDR3 bases are TGCAGCGTACAGGGTGACTATGATCAGCCCCAGCATTTT. Amino acid sequence: CSVQGDYDQPQHF. The full variable domain, completed using reference TRBV29-1 and TRBJ1-5, is SAVISQKPSRDICQRGTSLTIQCQVDSQVTMMFWYRQQPGQSLTLIATANQGSEATYESGFVIDKFPISRPNLTFSTLTVSNMSPEDSSIYLCSVQGDYDQPQHFGDGTRLSIL.

This rearrangement joins TRBV6-5 to TRBJ2-3; D may be TRBD1 (7 bases). The V end was cut by 7 bases, the J end by 4 bases, with 15 bases between. The CDR3 loop spans 14 amino acids. Germline CDR1 and CDR2: MNHEY and SVGAGI. In DNA, the CDR3 is TGTGCCAGCACCCGCGGCAGGGGGGCAGATACGCAGTATTTT. This codes for CASTRGRGADTQYF.

V gene TRBV7-9 combines with J gene TRBJ2-1; 10 bases align to TRBD2. This CDR3 is 15 amino acids long. The germline V gene has CDR1 SEHNR and CDR2 FQNEAQ (reference sequence). V gave up 1 base and J gave up 7 bases; unmatched junction bases: 4. The CDR3 loop is CASSLVAGGLNEQFF. DNA of the CDR3: TGTGCCAGCAGCTTAGTAGCGGGGGGCCTAAATGAGCAGTTCTTC.